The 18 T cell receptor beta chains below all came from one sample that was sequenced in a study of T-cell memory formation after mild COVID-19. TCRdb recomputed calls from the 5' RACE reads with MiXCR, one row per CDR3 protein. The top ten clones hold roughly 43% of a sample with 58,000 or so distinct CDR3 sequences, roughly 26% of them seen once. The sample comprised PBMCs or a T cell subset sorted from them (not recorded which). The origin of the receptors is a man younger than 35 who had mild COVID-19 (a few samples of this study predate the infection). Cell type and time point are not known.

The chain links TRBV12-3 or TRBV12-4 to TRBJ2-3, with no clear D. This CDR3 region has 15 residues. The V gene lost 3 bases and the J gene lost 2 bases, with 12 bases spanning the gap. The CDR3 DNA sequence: TGTGCCAGCAGTTTTGGTGATTCAGCCACAGATACGCAGTATTTT. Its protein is CASSFGDSATDTQYF.

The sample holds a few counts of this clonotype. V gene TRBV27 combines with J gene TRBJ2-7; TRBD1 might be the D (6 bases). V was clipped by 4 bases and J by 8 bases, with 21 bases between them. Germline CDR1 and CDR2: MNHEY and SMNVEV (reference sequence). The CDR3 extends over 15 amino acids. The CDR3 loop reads CASSSRQVIRRQQYV. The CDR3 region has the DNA TGTGCCAGCAGTTCGCGACAGGTGATTAGACGGCAGCAGTACGTC.

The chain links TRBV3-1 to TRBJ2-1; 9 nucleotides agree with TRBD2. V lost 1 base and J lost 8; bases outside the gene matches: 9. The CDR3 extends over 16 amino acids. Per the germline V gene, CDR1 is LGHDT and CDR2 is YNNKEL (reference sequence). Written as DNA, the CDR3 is TGTGCCAGCAGCCAAGTGGGGCGGGGGGGCCTCGATGAGCAGTTCTTC. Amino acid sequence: CASSQVGRGGLDEQFF.

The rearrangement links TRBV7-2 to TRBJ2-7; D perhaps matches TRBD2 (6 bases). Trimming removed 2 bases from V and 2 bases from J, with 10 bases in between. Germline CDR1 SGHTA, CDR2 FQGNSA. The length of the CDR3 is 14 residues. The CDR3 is CASSLTPGAYEQYV. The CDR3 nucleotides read TGTGCCAGCAGCTTAACTCCGGGGGCCTACGAGCAGTACGTC.

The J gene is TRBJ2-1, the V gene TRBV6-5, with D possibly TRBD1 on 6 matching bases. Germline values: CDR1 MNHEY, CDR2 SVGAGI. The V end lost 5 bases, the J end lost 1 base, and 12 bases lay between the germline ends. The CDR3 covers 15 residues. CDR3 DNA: TGTGCCAGCAGTGAACAGGGTCGGTCCTACAATGAGCAGTTCTTC. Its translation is CASSEQGRSYNEQFF.

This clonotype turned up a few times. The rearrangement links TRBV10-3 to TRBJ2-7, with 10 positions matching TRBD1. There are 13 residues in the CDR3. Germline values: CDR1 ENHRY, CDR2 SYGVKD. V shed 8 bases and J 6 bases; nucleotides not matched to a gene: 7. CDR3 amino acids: CAIGGQGSREQYV. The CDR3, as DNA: TGTGCCATCGGGGGACAGGGGAGTCGCGAGCAGTACGTC.

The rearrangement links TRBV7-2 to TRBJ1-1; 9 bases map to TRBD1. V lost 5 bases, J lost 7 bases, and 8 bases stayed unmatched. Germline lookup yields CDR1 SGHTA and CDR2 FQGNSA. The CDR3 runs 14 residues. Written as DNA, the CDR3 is TGTGCCAGCAGCCCCCGACAGGGGGTTGATGAAGCTTTCTTT. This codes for CASSPRQGVDEAFF.

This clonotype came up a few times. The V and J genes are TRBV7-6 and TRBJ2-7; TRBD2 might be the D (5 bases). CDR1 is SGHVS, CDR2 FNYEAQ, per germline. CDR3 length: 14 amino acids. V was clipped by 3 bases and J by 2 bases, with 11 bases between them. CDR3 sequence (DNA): TGTGCCAGCAGCTTTGACCGGGGAACCTACGAGCAGTACTTC. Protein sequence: CASSFDRGTYEQYF.

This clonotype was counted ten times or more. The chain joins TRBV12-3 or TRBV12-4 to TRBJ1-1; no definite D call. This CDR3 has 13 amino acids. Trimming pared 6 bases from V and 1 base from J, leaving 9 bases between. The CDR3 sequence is CASSLWGNTEAFF. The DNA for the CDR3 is TGTGCCAGCAGCCTCTGGGGGAACACTGAAGCTTTCTTT.

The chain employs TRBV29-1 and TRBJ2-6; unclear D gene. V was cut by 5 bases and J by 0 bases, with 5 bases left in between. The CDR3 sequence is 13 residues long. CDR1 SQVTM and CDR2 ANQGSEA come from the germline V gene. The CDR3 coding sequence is TGCAGCGTTATAAGCTCTGGGGCCAACGTCCTGACTTTC. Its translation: CSVISSGANVLTF.

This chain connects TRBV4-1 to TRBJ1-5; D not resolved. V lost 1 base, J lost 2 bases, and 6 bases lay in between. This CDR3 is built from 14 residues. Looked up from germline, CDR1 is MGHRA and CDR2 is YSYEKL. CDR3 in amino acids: CASSQGNGNQPQHF. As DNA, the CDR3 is TGCGCCAGCAGCCAAGGGAACGGCAATCAGCCCCAGCATTTT.

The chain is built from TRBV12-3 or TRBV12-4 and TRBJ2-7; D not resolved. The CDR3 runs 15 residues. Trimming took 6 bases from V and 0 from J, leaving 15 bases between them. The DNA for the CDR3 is TGTGCCAGCAGCCTACAAACACCGAGCTCCTACGAGCAGTACTTC. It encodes CASSLQTPSSYEQYF.

CDR3 in DNA: TGCAGCGTTGAAGATGACACAGGGGGCGGCGAGACCCAGTACTTC. Translation: CSVEDDTGGGETQYF. The chain is built from TRBV29-1 and TRBJ2-5, with TRBD1 identical over 9 bases. The CDR3 runs to 15 residues. The V gene's germline CDR1 is SQVTM and CDR2 ANQGSEA. With V trimmed by 0 bases and J by 5 bases, 7 bases remained unmatched. The entire variable domain, with the rest obtained from reference TRBV29-1 and TRBJ2-5, is as follows: SAVISQKPSRDICQRGTSLTIQCQVDSQVTMMFWYRQQPGQSLTLIATANQGSEATYESGFVIDKFPISRPNLTFSTLTVSNMSPEDSSIYLCSVEDDTGGGETQYFGPGTRLLVL.

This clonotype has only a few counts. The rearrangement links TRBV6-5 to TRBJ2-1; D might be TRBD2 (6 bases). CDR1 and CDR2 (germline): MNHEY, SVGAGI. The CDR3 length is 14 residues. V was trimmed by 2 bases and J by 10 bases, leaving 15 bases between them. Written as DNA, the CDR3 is TGTGCCAGCAGTTACGGCGGGCAGGGAGGCGAGCAGTTCTTC. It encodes CASSYGGQGGEQFF.

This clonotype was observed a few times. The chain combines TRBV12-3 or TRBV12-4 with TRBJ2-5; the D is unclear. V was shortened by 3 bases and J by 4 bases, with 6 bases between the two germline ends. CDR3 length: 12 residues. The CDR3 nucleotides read TGTGCCAGCAGTTTGCTCGGAGAGACCCAGTACTTC. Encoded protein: CASSLLGETQYF.

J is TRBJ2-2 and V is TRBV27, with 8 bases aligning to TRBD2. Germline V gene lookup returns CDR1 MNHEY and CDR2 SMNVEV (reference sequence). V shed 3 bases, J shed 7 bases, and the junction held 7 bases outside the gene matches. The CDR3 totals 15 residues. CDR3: CASSFSGTENGELFF. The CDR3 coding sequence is TGTGCCAGCAGTTTTAGCGGGACCGAGAACGGGGAGCTGTTTTTT.

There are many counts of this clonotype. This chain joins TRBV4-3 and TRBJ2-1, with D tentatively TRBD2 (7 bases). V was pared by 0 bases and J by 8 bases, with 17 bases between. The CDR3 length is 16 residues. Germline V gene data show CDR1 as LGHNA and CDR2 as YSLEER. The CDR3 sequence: CASSQDWGGGGDEQFF. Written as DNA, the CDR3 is TGCGCCAGCAGCCAAGATTGGGGGGGCGGTGGGGATGAGCAGTTCTTC.

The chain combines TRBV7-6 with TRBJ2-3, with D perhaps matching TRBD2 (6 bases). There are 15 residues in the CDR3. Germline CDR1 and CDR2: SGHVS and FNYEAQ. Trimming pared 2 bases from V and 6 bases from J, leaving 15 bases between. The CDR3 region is CASSLSGQEGDTQYF. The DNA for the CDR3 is TGTGCCAGCAGCTTAAGTGGGCAGGAGGGGGATACGCAGTATTTT. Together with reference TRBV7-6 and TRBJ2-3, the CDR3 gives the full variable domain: GAGVSQSPRYKVTKRGQDVALRCDPISGHVSLYWYRQALGQGPEFLTYFNYEAQQDKSGLPNDRFSAERPEGSISTLTIQRTEQRDSAMYRCASSLSGQEGDTQYFGPGTRLTVL.